The next 25 T cell receptor beta chains were all read from a single sample in a study of blood T cell repertoires in COVID-19. Repertoires were generated with immunoSEQ multiplex PCR, while TCRdb's copy carries only in-frame clones and drops some. In the table there are 350,000 to 450,000 clones, more than 80% of which are singletons. Material for sequencing was PBMCs or T cells enriched from blood (not recorded which). The receptors derive from a man younger than 40 who had recovered from COVID-19.

A single count supports this clone. V is TRBV27 and J is TRBJ2-7; 10 bases are shared with TRBD1. CDR1 and CDR2 from the germline V gene are MNHEY and SMNVEV (reference sequence). The J segment lost 2 bases and the V segment lost 10 bases, leaving 8 bases of the junction unmatched. The CDR3 runs 14 residues. The CDR3 nucleotides read TGTGCCACTAGCTCCGGGACAGGGGCCTACGAGCAGTACTTC. Translating gives CATSSGTGAYEQYF.

This clone appeared once. The rearrangement uses TRBV3-1 (or the pseudogene TRBV3-2) and TRBJ2-5; a possible D gene is TRBD2 (5 bases). Germline CDR1 reads LGHDT; CDR2 reads YNNKEL (reference sequence). The CDR3 spans 15 residues. Trimming stripped 1 base from V and 2 bases from J, with 11 bases between. The CDR3 here is CASSQVSRLQETQYF. As DNA, the CDR3 is TGTGCCAGCAGCCAAGTAAGCAGACTACAAGAGACCCAGTACTTC.

V gene TRBV24-1 combines with J gene TRBJ2-6; D unclear. The germline CDR1 and CDR2 sequences are KGHDR and SFDVKD. Trimming left V 3 bases short and J 0 bases short, with 11 bases between. The CDR3 runs 17 residues. The CDR3 loop is CATSDGSDFSGANVLTF. The CDR3 DNA is TGTGCCACCAGTGATGGCAGTGATTTCTCTGGGGCCAACGTCCTGACTTTC.

The chain employs TRBV2 and TRBJ2-7; TRBD2 might be the D (6 bases). The CDR3 totals 13 residues. Germline loops: CDR1 SNHLY, CDR2 FYNNEI. Trimming stripped 4 bases from V and 2 bases from J, with 9 bases between. Written as DNA, the CDR3 is TGTGCCAGCAGTGGGGACTTGACCTACGAGCAGTACTTC. Its protein product is CASSGDLTYEQYF.

This clone was observed once. The genes are TRBV5-1 and TRBJ2-7; D is perhaps TRBD2 (5 bases). The ends were cut back, 4 bases at V and 2 bases at J, with 13 bases in the middle. This CDR3 contains 14 residues. Germline V gene data show CDR1 as SGHRS and CDR2 as YFSETQ. The CDR3, as DNA: TGCGCCAGCAGCAGTGAGGGCAAAGCCTACGAGCAGTACTTC. Its translation is CASSSEGKAYEQYF.

J is TRBJ2-1 and V is TRBV4-1, with 8 bases fitting TRBD2. Per the germline V gene, CDR1 is MGHRA and CDR2 is YSYEKL. This CDR3 is 15 amino acids long. Trimming removed 4 bases from V and 5 bases from J; junction bases left unmatched: 7. The CDR3 DNA is TGCGCCAGCAGCCCATATAGCGGGACTAACAATGAGCAGTTCTTC. This codes for CASSPYSGTNNEQFF.

The rearrangement links TRBV4-1 to TRBJ1-5; 8 bases fit TRBD1. Germline lookup yields CDR1 MGHRA and CDR2 YSYEKL. Unmatched junction bases numbered 1, after V lost 5 bases and J lost 4 bases. CDR3 length: 13 amino acids. DNA of the CDR3: TGCGCCAGCAGCGGGGACAGGAATCAGCCCCAGCATTTT. This codes for CASSGDRNQPQHF.

The rearrangement uses TRBV12-5 and TRBJ2-1, with a possible D match to TRBD2 (5 bases). CDR3 length equals 17 residues. The V gene lost 1 base and the J gene lost 6 bases, with 19 bases spanning the gap. Germline CDR1 reads LGHNT; CDR2 reads FRNRAP. Here the CDR3 reads CASGLALGLRAVNEQFF. For the CDR3, the DNA is TGTGCTAGTGGTTTGGCCCTAGGACTGCGTGCTGTCAATGAGCAGTTCTTC. The whole variable domain, remainder taken from reference TRBV12-5 and TRBJ2-1, is DARVTQTPRHKVTEMGQEVTMRCQPILGHNTVFWYRQTMMQGLELLAYFRNRAPLDDSGMPKDRFSAEMPDATLATLKIQPSEPRDSAVYFCASGLALGLRAVNEQFFGPGTRLTVL.

Only a few counts were recorded for this clone. This chain uses TRBV24-1 with TRBJ1-1, with D maybe TRBD1 (5 bases). Trimming stripped 6 bases from V and 5 bases from J, with 12 bases between. The CDR3 runs to 13 residues. Germline lookup yields CDR1 KGHDR and CDR2 SFDVKD. CDR3 protein: CATSTGGGTEAFF. The DNA of the CDR3 is TGTGCCACCAGTACTGGGGGGGGGACTGAAGCTTTCTTT.

The gene calls are TRBV28 and TRBJ1-1; 7 bases align to TRBD1. V lost 6 bases, J lost 3 bases, and 4 bases stayed unmatched. The germline V gene encodes CDR1 MDHEN and CDR2 SYDVKM. This CDR3 region has 13 residues. This CDR3 is CASSHRGDTEAFF. DNA of the CDR3: TGTGCCAGCAGCCACAGGGGCGACACTGAAGCTTTCTTT.

This clone was detected only once. V gene TRBV7-9 combines with J gene TRBJ1-6, with 12 bases matching TRBD1. Germline CDR1 reads SEHNR; CDR2 reads FQNEAQ (reference sequence). Trimming cost V 5 bases and J 7 bases; bases outside gene matches: 6. This CDR3 comprises 16 residues. CDR3 in amino acids: CASSLGTGGGNSPLHF. Here the CDR3 DNA reads TGTGCCAGCAGCCTCGGGACAGGGGGCGGCAATTCACCCCTCCACTTT. The complete variable domain, with remaining parts taken from reference TRBV7-9 and TRBJ1-6, reads DTGVSQNPRHKITKRGQNVTFRCDPISEHNRLYWYRQTLGQGPEFLTYFQNEAQLEKSRLLSDRFSAERPKGSFSTLEIQRTEQGDSAMYLCASSLGTGGGNSPLHFGNGTRLTVT.

This chain uses TRBV24-1 with TRBJ1-2, with D unresolved. V lost 1 base, J lost 6 bases, and 8 bases lay in between. Germline assignment: CDR1 KGHDR and CDR2 SFDVKD. CDR3 size: 13 residues. The CDR3 region is CATSDFGDNGYTF. Here the CDR3 DNA reads TGTGCCACCAGTGATTTTGGAGATAATGGCTACACCTTC.

Here the CDR3 reads CAITNGRLNTEAFF. DNA of the CDR3: TGTGCCATCACGAACGGCAGGCTGAACACTGAAGCTTTCTTT. The chain couples TRBV10-3 to TRBJ1-1; D gene uncertain. V was cut by 7 bases and J by 0 bases, with 12 bases left in between. Germline loops: CDR1 ENHRY, CDR2 SYGVKD. This CDR3 has 14 residues.

The chain couples TRBV9 to TRBJ2-2; D unclear. Germline loops: CDR1 SGDLS, CDR2 YYNGEE. Trimming shortened V by 0 bases and J by 7 bases, and 7 bases separated the two germline ends. This CDR3 contains 13 residues. As DNA, the CDR3 is TGTGCCAGCAGCGTAGTATCGGGCGGGGAGCTGTTTTTT. Translated, it gives CASSVVSGGELFF. The whole variable domain, remainder taken from reference TRBV9 and TRBJ2-2, is DSGVTQTPKHLITATGQRVTLRCSPRSGDLSVYWYQQSLDQGLQFLIQYYNGEERAKGNILERFSAQQFPDLHSELNLSSLELGDSALYFCASSVVSGGELFFGEGSRLTVL.

This clone came up once. The rearrangement uses TRBV4-1 and TRBJ1-5; tentatively, D is TRBD1 (5 bases). CDR1 is MGHRA, CDR2 YSYEKL, per germline. Trimming removed 1 base at V and 0 bases at J, with 10 bases between. The CDR3 runs to 16 residues. The CDR3 bases are TGCGCCAGCAGCCAAGGTAGGGACTATAGCAATCAGCCCCAGCATTTT. Translating gives CASSQGRDYSNQPQHF.

This chain uses TRBV3-1 (or the pseudogene TRBV3-2) with TRBJ1-6, with D maybe TRBD1 (6 bases). With 7 bases removed from V and 0 bases from J, the gap between germline ends came to 13 bases. Germline V gene lookup returns CDR1 LGHDT and CDR2 YNNKEL (reference sequence). This CDR3 has 16 amino acids. CDR3 in DNA: TGTGCCAGCACCGCCACAGGGAGCTCCTATAATTCACCCCTCCACTTT. Its translation is CASTATGSSYNSPLHF.

This clone came up once. V is TRBV5-5 and J is TRBJ1-2; D is perhaps TRBD1 (5 bases). V was clipped by 0 bases and J by 4 bases, with 13 bases between them. Germline assignment: CDR1 SGHKS and CDR2 YYEKEE (reference sequence). The CDR3 has 15 residues. The CDR3 DNA follows: TGTGCCAGCAGCTTGGCCTCGGGGGTTGGCTATGGCTACACCTTC. Translating it yields CASSLASGVGYGYTF.

The J gene is TRBJ2-2, the V gene TRBV6-7; D may be TRBD2 (5 bases). TRBV6-7 is sorted into the ORF group, with uncertain function. V was clipped by 8 bases and J by 6 bases, with 13 bases between them. This CDR3 is 13 amino acids long. This chain's CDR3 is CASSPGSSGELFF. The CDR3 nucleotides are TGTGCCAGCTCCCCGGGGAGTTCCGGGGAGCTGTTTTTT.

This clone came up once. The rearrangement joins TRBV30 to TRBJ1-3; D remains ambiguous. The length of the CDR3 is 14 residues. Germline V gene data show CDR1 as GTSNPN and CDR2 as SVGIG (reference sequence). This CDR3 is CAVNYILSGNTIYF. CDR3 bases: TGTGCTGTCAACTACATACTCTCTGGAAACACCATATATTTT.

The chain combines TRBV3-1 (or the pseudogene TRBV3-2) with TRBJ2-7; D call uncertain. This CDR3 contains 12 residues. V was cut by 1 base and J by 3 bases, with 4 bases left in between. Germline CDR1 is LGHDT and CDR2 is YNNKEL (reference sequence). This chain's CDR3 is CASSQAYYEQYF. Written as DNA, the CDR3 is TGTGCCAGCAGCCAAGCCTACTACGAGCAGTACTTC.

The genes are TRBV3-1 (or the pseudogene TRBV3-2) and TRBJ2-5; 8 nucleotides match TRBD2. The ends lost 4 bases at V and 4 bases at J; junction bases unmatched: 8. This CDR3 is 15 amino acids long. Germline CDR1 is LGHDT and CDR2 is YNNKEL (reference sequence). The CDR3 DNA sequence: TGTGCCAGCAGCCTCCGGGGGGGCGAGGCAGAGACCCAGTACTTC. Its protein is CASSLRGGEAETQYF.

The V gene is TRBV4-1, the J gene TRBJ1-1, with TRBD1 matching over 8 bases. After removal of 0 bases from V and 1 base from J, the junction contained 10 bases not matched to a gene. Germline V gene sequence: CDR1 MGHRA, CDR2 YSYEKL. The CDR3 is 18 residues long. The CDR3: CASSQDRWTGNQNTEAFF. CDR3 coding DNA: TGCGCCAGCAGCCAAGATCGCTGGACAGGGAATCAGAACACTGAAGCTTTCTTT.

The chain uses TRBV3-1 (or the pseudogene TRBV3-2) and TRBJ2-6, with a tentative D call TRBD2 (5 bases). Trimming shortened V by 9 bases and J by 0 bases, and 15 bases separated the two germline ends. From germline, CDR1 is LGHDT and CDR2 YNNKEL (reference sequence). CDR3 length equals 16 residues. The CDR3, as DNA: TGTGCCAGTCAAGGCGGGTCGAGCTCTGGGGCCAACGTCCTGACTTTC. This translates into CASQGGSSSGANVLTF.

The chain employs TRBV27 and TRBJ1-3; 9 bases line up with TRBD1. The junction had 3 bases not matched to a gene; V was cut back by 3 bases and J by 9 bases. CDR3 length equals 13 residues. Looked up from germline, CDR1 is MNHEY and CDR2 is SMNVEV (reference sequence). The CDR3 loop is CASSLGTGSTIYF. CDR3 nucleotide sequence: TGTGCCAGCAGTTTGGGGACAGGGAGCACCATATATTTT.

The rearrangement uses TRBV13 and TRBJ2-7, with 9 positions matching TRBD2. This CDR3 comprises 13 residues. The V gene end was trimmed by 8 bases and the J gene end by 9 bases; junction bases not matched to a gene: 11. Germline V CDR1 and CDR2: PRHDT, FYEKMQ (reference sequence). In nucleotides, the CDR3 is TGTGCCAGCTCAGAGGGACTAGCTGTTGTGCAGTACTTC. Protein: CASSEGLAVVQYF.